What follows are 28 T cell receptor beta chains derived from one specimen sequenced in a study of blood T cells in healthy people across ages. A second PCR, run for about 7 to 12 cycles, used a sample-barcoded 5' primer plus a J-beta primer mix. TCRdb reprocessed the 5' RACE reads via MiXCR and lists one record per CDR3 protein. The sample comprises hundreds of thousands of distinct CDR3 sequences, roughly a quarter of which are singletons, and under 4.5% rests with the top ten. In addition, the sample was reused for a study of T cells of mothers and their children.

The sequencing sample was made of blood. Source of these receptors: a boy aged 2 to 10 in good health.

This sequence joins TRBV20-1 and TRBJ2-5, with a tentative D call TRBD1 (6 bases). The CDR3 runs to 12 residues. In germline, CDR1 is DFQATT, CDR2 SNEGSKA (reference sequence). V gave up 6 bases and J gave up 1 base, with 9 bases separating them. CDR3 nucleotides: TGCAGTGCAACGGACAGCCAAGAGACCCAGTACTTC. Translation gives CSATDSQETQYF.

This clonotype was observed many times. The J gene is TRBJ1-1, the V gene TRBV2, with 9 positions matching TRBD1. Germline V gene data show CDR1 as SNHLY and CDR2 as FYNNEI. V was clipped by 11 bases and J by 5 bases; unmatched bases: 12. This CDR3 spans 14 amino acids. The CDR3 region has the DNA TGTGCCGGAAGGACAGGGGTCACAGGGACTGAAGCTTTCTTT. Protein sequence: CAGRTGVTGTEAFF.

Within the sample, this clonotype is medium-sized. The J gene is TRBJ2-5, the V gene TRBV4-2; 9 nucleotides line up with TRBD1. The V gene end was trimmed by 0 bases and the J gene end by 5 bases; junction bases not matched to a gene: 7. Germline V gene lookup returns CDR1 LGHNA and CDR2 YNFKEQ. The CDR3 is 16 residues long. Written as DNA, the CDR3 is TGTGCCAGCAGCCAAGACCCGGGACAGGGTGCGGAGACCCAGTACTTC. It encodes CASSQDPGQGAETQYF.

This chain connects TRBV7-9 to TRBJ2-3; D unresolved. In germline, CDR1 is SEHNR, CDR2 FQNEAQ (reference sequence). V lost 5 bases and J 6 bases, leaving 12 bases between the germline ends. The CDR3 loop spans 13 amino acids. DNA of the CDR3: TGTGCCAGCAGCCACCCCGAGAGGGATACGCAGTATTTT. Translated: CASSHPERDTQYF.

This chain's CDR3 is CSVQGPREETQYF. The CDR3, as DNA: TGCAGCGTACAGGGTCCGAGGGAAGAGACCCAGTACTTC. The V and J genes are TRBV29-1 and TRBJ2-5; weak D call: TRBD1 (6 bases). The germline V and J ends were trimmed by 6 bases and 3 bases, with 14 bases remaining between them. The germline V gene has CDR1 SQVTM and CDR2 ANQGSEA. The CDR3 contains 13 residues.

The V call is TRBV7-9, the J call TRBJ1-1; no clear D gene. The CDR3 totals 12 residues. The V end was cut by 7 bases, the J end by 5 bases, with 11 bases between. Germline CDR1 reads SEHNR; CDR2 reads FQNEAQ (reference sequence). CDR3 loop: CASNRMGTEAFF. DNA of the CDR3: TGTGCCAGCAACCGCATGGGGACTGAAGCTTTCTTT.

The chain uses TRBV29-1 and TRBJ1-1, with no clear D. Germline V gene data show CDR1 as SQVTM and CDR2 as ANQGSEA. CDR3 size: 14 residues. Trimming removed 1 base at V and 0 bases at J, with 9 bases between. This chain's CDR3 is CSVEGRAVNTEAFF. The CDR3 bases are TGCAGCGTTGAAGGGCGGGCTGTGAACACTGAAGCTTTCTTT.

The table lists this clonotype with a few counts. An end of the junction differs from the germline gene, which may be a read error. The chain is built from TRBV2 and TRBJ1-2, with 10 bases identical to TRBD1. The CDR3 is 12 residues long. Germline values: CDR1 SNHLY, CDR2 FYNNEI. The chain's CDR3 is CAGSGTGDGYTF. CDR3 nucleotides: TGTGCCGGCAGTGGGACAGGGGATGGCTACACCTTC.

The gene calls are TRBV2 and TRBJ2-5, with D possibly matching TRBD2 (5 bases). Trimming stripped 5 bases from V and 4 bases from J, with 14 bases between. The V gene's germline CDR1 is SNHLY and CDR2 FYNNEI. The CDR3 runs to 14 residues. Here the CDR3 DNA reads TGTGCCAGCAGTCGACCCGAGGGAATAGAGACCCAGTACTTC. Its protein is CASSRPEGIETQYF.

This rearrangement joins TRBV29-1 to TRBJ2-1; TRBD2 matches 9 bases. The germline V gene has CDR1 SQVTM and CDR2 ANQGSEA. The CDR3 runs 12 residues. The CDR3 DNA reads TGCACCTCCGGGACTAGCTCCAATGAGCAGTTCTTC. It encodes CTSGTSSNEQFF.

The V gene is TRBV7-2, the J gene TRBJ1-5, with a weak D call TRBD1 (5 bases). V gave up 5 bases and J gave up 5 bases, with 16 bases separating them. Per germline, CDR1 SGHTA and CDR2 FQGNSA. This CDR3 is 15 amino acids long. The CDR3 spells CASSPSAGGHQPQHF. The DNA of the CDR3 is TGTGCCAGCAGCCCATCGGCCGGGGGTCATCAGCCCCAGCATTTT.

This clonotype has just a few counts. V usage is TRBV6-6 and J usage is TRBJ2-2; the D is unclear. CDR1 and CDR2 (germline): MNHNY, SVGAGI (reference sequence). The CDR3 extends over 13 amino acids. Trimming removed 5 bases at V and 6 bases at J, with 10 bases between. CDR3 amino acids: CASSDLLSGELFF. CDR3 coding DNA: TGTGCCAGCAGTGACTTACTCTCCGGGGAGCTGTTTTTT.

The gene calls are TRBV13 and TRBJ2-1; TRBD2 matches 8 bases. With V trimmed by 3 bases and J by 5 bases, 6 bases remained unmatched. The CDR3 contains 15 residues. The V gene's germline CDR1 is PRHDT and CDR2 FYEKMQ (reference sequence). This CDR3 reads CASSFGRGIDNEQFF. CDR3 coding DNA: TGTGCCAGCAGCTTCGGGAGGGGAATCGACAATGAGCAGTTCTTC.

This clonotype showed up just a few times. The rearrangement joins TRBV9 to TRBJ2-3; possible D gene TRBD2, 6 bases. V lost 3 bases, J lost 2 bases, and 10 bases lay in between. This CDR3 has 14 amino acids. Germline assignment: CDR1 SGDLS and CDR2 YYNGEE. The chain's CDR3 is CASSGRETTDTQYF. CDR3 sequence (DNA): TGTGCCAGCAGCGGACGGGAGACCACAGATACGCAGTATTTT.

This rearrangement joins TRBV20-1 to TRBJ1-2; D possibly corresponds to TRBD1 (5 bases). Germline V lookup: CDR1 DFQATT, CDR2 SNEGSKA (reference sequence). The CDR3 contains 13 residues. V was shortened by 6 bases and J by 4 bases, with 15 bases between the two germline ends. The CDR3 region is CSAPRQGLYGYTF. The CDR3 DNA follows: TGCAGTGCCCCAAGGCAGGGCCTCTATGGCTACACCTTC.

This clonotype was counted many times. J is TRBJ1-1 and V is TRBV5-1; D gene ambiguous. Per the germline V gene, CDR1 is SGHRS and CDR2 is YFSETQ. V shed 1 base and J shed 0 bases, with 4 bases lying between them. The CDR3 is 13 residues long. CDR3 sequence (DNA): TGCGCCAGCAGCTTGACGGTGAACACTGAAGCTTTCTTT. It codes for CASSLTVNTEAFF.

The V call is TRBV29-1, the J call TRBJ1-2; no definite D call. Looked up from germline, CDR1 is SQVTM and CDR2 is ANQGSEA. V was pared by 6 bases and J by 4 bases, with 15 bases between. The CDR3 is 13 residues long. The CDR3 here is CSVEVKIGYGYTF. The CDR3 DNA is TGCAGCGTCGAGGTCAAGATCGGCTATGGCTACACCTTC.

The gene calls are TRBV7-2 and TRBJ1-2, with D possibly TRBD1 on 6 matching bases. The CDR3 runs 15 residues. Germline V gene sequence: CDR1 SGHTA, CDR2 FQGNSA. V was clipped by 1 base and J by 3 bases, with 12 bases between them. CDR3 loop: CASSLVRGADYGYTF. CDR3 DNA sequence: TGTGCCAGCAGCTTAGTCCGGGGGGCTGACTATGGCTACACCTTC. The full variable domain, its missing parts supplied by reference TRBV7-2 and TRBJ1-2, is GAGVSQSPSNKVTEKGKDVELRCDPISGHTALYWYRQSLGQGLEFLIYFQGNSAPDKSGLPSDRFSAERTGGSVSTLTIQRTQQEDSAVYLCASSLVRGADYGYTFGSGTRLTVV.

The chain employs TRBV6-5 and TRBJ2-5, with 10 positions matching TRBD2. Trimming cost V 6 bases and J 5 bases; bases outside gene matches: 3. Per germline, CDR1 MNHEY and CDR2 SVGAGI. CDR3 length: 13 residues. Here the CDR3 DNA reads TGTGCCAGCAGACTAGCGGGAATTGAGACCCAGTACTTC. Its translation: CASRLAGIETQYF.

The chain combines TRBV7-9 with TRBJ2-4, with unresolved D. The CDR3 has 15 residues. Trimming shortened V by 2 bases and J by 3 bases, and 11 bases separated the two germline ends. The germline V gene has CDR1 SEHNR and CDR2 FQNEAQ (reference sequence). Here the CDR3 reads CASSLQESGKNIQYF. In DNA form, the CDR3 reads TGTGCCAGCAGCTTACAGGAGTCCGGCAAAAACATTCAGTACTTC.

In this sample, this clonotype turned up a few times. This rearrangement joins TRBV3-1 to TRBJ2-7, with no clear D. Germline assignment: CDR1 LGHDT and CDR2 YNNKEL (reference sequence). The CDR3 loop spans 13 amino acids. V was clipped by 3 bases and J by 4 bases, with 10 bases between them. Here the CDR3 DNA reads TGTGCCAGCAGCCACGGGCCGGTTTACGAGCAGTACTTC. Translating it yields CASSHGPVYEQYF.

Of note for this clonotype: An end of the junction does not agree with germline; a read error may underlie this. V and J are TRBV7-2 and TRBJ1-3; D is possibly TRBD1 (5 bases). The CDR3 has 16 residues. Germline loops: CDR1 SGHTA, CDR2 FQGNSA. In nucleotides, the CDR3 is TGTGCCAGCAGCTGGGGGGACGGAGTCTCTGGAAACACCATACATTTT. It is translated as CASSWGDGVSGNTIHF.

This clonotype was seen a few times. CDR3 nucleotides: TGCGCCAGCAGCCAAGATCGGGTGGGGCTGACAATGAAGACCCAGTACTTC. Translating it yields CASSQDRVGLTMKTQYF. The chain recombines TRBV4-3 with TRBJ2-5, with a tentative D call TRBD1 (5 bases). V lost 0 bases and J 6 bases, leaving 20 bases between the germline ends. CDR1 and CDR2 (germline): LGHNA, YSLEER. There are 17 residues in the CDR3.

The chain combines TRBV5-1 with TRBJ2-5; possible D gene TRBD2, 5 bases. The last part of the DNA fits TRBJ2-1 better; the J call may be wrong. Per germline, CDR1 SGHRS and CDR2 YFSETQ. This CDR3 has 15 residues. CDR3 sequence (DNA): TGCGCCAGCAGCTTGGTTGGCGGGCGGATCAATGAGCAGTTCTTC. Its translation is CASSLVGGRINEQFF.

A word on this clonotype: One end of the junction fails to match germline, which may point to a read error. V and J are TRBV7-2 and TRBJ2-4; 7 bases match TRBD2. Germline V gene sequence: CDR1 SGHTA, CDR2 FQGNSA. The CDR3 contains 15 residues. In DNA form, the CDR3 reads TGCGCCAGCAGCTTGATGGGAGGGACCAAAAACATTCAGTACTTC. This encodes CASSLMGGTKNIQYF.

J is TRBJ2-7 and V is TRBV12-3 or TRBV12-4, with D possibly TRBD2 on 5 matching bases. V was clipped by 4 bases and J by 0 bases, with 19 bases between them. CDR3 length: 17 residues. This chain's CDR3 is CASSSAGERKSSYEQYF. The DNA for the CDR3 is TGTGCCAGCAGTTCCGCGGGTGAGAGGAAGAGCTCCTACGAGCAGTACTTC.

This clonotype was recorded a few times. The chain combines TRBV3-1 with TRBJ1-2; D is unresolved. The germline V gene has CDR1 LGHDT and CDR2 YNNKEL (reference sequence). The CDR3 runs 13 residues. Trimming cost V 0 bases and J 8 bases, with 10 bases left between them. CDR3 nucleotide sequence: TGTGCCAGCAGCCAAGACGAGGGAATCGGCTACACCTTC. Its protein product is CASSQDEGIGYTF.

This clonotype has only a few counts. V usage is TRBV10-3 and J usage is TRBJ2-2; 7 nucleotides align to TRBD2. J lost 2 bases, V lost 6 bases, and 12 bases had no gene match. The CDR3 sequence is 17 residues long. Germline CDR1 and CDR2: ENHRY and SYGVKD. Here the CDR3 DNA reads TGTGCCATCAGCGGATGGGCGGGAGCGGAAAACACCGGGGAGCTGTTTTTT. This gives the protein CAISGWAGAENTGELFF.